Listed here is a single TCR beta chain. Primed by a sample-barcoded 5' primer and a J-beta primer mix, a second PCR proceeded for 7 to 11 cycles. TCRdb reprocessed the 5' RACE reads via MiXCR and lists one record per CDR3 protein. The sample shows over 1,300,000 distinct CDR3 sequences, roughly 64% of them seen only once. These data belong to a study of blood T cells in healthy people across ages. This CDR3 region has 13 residues. Germline-derived CDR1 and CDR2 are DFQATT and SNEGSKA (reference sequence). V lost 3 bases and J lost 4, with 12 bases in between. The chain is built from TRBV20-1 and TRBJ1-2; D not certain. Sequenced sample: blood. The source is a young man in good health. This CDR3 reads CSASPVHGYGYTF. The CDR3 coding sequence is TGCAGTGCTAGTCCGGTTCATGGCTATGGCTACACCTTC.